The 3 T cell receptor beta chains presented below share a single source sample, sequenced in a study of cytomegalovirus exposure and HLA in healthy donors. This PCR relied on a set of 60 Vbeta primers and 13 Jbeta primers. TCRdb's copy holds only in-frame clones and misses some; the assay was immunoSEQ multiplex PCR. The sample carries some 270,000 clones, around 90% recorded once. Input material: PBMCs. The receptors shown here come from a girl aged 2-10 years in good health and CMV-seronegative.

V usage is TRBV7-6 and J usage is TRBJ2-5, with 9 bases fitting TRBD2. V lost 2 bases to trimming and J lost 5 bases; unmatched junction nucleotides: 18. The CDR3 loop spans 19 amino acids. CDR1 is SGHVS and CDR2 is FNYEAQ in the germline V gene. The CDR3 DNA sequence: TGTGCCAGCAGCTTAAGGGTTCCCGCGGGAGGGCCGGGAGAGGAGACCCAGTACTTC. Its translation: CASSLRVPAGGPGEETQYF.

V and J are TRBV5-6 and TRBJ2-7; D is perhaps TRBD1 (5 bases). CDR3 size: 15 residues. The germline V and J ends were trimmed by 0 bases and 4 bases, with 14 bases remaining between them. Germline lookup yields CDR1 SGHDT and CDR2 YYEEEE. The DNA for the CDR3 is TGTGCCAGCAGCTTGGGAGGCAGGGAAACTTACGAGCAGTACTTC. Translation gives CASSLGGRETYEQYF.

The V gene is TRBV7-2, the J gene TRBJ2-3, with 10 bases lining up with TRBD2. V shed 6 bases and J 10 bases; nucleotides not matched to a gene: 16. CDR3 length: 16 residues. Germline-derived CDR1 and CDR2 are SGHTA and FQGNSA. CDR3 DNA: TGTGCCAGCAGTGAAACTAGCGGGATGTCCCCCCCTGCGCAGTATTTT. Protein sequence: CASSETSGMSPPAQYF.